This T cell receptor (beta chain) derives from a study of blood T cells in healthy people across ages (dated by TCRdb to between 2014 and 2017). In terms of the full investigation: Template switching captured roughly one uniquely barcoded TCR beta cDNA molecule per two T cells in model experiments. To track age-related changes in TCR beta repertoire diversity, the study relied on deep sequencing normalized with unique cDNA molecular identifiers. Four age groups were formed from the donors: young (average about 16 years), middle-aged (approximately 40), aged (over 55) and long-lived (roughly 81). To avoid experimental bias, donors of different ages were randomly spread across the sequencing lanes. For two donors (one aged 18 to 30 and one aged 80 or older), the study analyzed two additional independent replicas of 1 million unique cDNA reads from the same blood draw.

The approximately 39 donors, aged about 6 to 95 years, were systemically healthy Caucasian individuals from Russia. Around 10 milliliters of peripheral blood were collected from each donor into EDTA-treated Vacutainer tubes. Ficoll-Paque density-gradient centrifugation was used to isolate PBMCs, with at least 7 million per sample. Total RNA, at least 5 micrograms per sample, was extracted from PBMCs with Trizol reagent. The percentages of naive CD45RAhigh/CD27high T cells were determined by flow cytometry on a PBMC aliquot from every donor. The CDR3 sequence holds 13 residues, the cysteine and phenylalanine included. Only the CDR3 portion is preserved as DNA: 39 bases, with reading frame beginning at the first base. From the germline V gene, CDR1 is SGHVS and CDR2 is FQNEAQ. Regarding this clonotype: What antigen it recognizes has not been identified. One base away there is no much larger clone; base qualities are not given.

What the work shows at the level of the full study, not this receptor alone: The percentage of naive T cells measured by flow cytometry correlated strongly with observed TCR beta diversity. Observed TCR beta diversity per million T cells fell roughly linearly with age, and a significant reduction was already apparent by age around 36. Because profiling used bulk unsorted PBMCs, naive and antigen-experienced compartments could not be compared conclusively. Donor CMV infection status was unknown, potentially confounding age-related changes in expanded clonotypes. Total diversity estimates from one million sequenced T cells were considered lower bounds and underestimates. The long-lived group showed more naive CD4+ T cells, fewer expanded clones and increased TCR diversity than the aged group, suggesting age selection.

Preparation of the library involved 5' RACE. A second PCR of roughly 6 to 12 cycles was performed with a sample-barcoded 5' primer and a J-beta primer mix. A template-switch 5' adaptor carrying 12 random nucleotides introduced a unique molecular identifier onto each TCR beta cDNA molecule. Each sample yielded at least 3 million CDR3-containing paired-end reads. The Mint cDNA synthesis kit, primed by a TRBC-specific oligonucleotide, was used to synthesize first-strand cDNA from all RNA. All cDNA was treated with uracil-DNA glycosylase and then went through a first 18-cycle PCR with the universal primers M1SS and BC2_uni_R. Per the authors' processing: For normalization, 1 million high-quality reads, each with a distinct molecular identifier, were randomly selected from each sample. Reads sharing molecular identifiers were discarded rather than binned into consensus sequences. CDR3 identification, clonotype clustering and error correction used MiTCR with a Q25 quality threshold and the strictest error-elimination algorithm. A nonparametric unseen species model with Euler transformation was used to estimate a lower bound on total TCR beta diversity. TCRdb itself trimmed the public reads at Q25 with fastp, ran MiXCR and retained productive beta chains. Entries that share a CDR3 protein sequence are merged under the most common genes and DNA. Clone size and V and J calls follow TCRdb, not the original study. The sample table records 1.8 million or so distinct CDR3 sequences; around 42% of these occur just once. Jointly, the top ten make up 20% to 25% of the sample.

Recombination joined TRBV7-8 with TRBJ2-4; TRBD1 is a weak D gene call, 6 bases matching. The J call could be wrong; TRBJ2-7 is a better fit for the DNA end. The sequencing sample was made of blood. This clonotype originated in a human donor in good health. In nucleotide form, the sequence is TGTGCCAGCGGCATAAACAGGGCCAACGAGCAGTACTTC. This codes for CASGINRANEQYF.